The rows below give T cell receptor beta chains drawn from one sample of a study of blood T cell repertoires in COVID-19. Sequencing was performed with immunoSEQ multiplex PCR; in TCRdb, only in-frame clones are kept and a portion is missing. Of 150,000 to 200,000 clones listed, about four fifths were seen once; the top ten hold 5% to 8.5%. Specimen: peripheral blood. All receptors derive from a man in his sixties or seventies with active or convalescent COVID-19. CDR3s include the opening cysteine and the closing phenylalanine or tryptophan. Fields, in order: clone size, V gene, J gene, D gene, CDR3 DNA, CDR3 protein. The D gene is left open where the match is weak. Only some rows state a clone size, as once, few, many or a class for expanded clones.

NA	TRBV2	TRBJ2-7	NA	TGTGCCAGCAGTGAAGCGCCGTTCTACTACGAGCAGTACTTC	CASSEAPFYYEQYF
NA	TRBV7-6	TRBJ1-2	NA	TGTGCCAGCGGGGCGGGGTATGGCTACACCTTC	CASGAGYGYTF
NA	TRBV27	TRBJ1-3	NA	TGTGCCAGCAGTAAACGACCCGGAGGGGAAACCACCATATATTTT	CASSKRPGGETTIYF
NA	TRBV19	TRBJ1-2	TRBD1	TGTGCCAGTAGTCCGGGGACAGCCGAAAACTATGGCTACACCTTC	CASSPGTAENYGYTF
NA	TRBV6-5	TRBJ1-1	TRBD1	TGTGCCAGCAGTTCCGGGACAGGGGGCGTTGGTGAAGCTTTCTTT	CASSSGTGGVGEAFF
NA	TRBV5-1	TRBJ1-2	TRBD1	TGCGCCAGCAGCCCTAGACAGGGGGCAGCCTATGGCTACACCTTC	CASSPRQGAAYGYTF
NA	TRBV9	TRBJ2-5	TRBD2	TGTGCCAGCAGCGAAGCGGGGGGGAAGGAGACCCAGTACTTC	CASSEAGGKETQYF
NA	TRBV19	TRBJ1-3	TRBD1	TGTGCCAGTAGAAGGGACAGCGACTCTGGAAACACCATATATTTT	CASRRDSDSGNTIYF
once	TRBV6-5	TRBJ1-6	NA	TGTGCCAGCAGTTCGACGGAGTCTTCACCCCTCCACTTT	CASSSTESSPLHF
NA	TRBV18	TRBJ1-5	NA	TGTGCCAGCTCAGTGGGGCACCCTGGCGATCAGCCCCAGCATTTT	CASSVGHPGDQPQHF
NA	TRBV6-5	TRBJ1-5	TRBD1	TGTGCCAGCAGTTTGCGCGGGACAGTCAATCAGCCCCAGCATTTT	CASSLRGTVNQPQHF
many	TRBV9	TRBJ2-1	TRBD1	TGTGCCAGCAGCGACTCCGGGACAGACCATGAGCAGTTCTTC	CASSDSGTDHEQFF
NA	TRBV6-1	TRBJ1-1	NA	TGTGCCAGCAGTGAGGCGGGGGCGGACACTGAAGCTTTCTTT	CASSEAGADTEAFF
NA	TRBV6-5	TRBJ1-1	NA	TGTGCCAGCAGTTGGGGGAGGGGGGGCACTGAAGCTTTCTTT	CASSWGRGGTEAFF
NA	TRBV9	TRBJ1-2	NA	TGTGCCAGCAGCGTAACAGGGACGGCTAACTATGGCTACACCTTC	CASSVTGTANYGYTF
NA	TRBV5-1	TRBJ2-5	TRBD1	TGCGCCAGCAGCTCGATCGGGACAGCTCTCCAAGAGACCCAGTACTTC	CASSSIGTALQETQYF
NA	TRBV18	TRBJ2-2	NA	TGTGCCAGCTCACGGAACACATTCAGGGGTTTTAACACCGGGGAGCTGTTTTTT	CASSRNTFRGFNTGELFF
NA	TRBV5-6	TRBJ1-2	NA	TGTGCCAGCGGTATGGCGGAGTATGGCTACACCTTC	CASGMAEYGYTF
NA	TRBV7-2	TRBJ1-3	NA	TGTGCCAGCAGTCAAAGACAAGCTGGAAACACCATATATTTT	CASSQRQAGNTIYF
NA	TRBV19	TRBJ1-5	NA	TGTGCCAGTAGGAGGTCAGGGCCGGGCAATCAGCCCCAGCATTTT	CASRRSGPGNQPQHF
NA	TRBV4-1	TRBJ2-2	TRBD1	TGCGCCAGCAGCCAAGATTTGAGGGGGCAAGGCGGGGAGCTGTTTTTT	CASSQDLRGQGGELFF
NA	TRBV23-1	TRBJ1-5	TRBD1	TGCGCCAGCAGTCAATCGAGGGGGACAGGGCTTAGGCCCCAGCATTTT	CASSQSRGTGLRPQHF
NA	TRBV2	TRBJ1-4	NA	TGTGCCAGCAGTGAACTCGGGGTTAGTAATGAAAAACTGTTTTTT	CASSELGVSNEKLFF
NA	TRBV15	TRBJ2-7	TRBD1	TGTGCCACCAGCAGGGACAGGGGAGCTCTTCCCTACGAGCAGTACTTC	CATSRDRGALPYEQYF
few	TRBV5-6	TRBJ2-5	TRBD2	TGTGCCAGCATCGTACTAGCGGGAGTAGTGAGTCAAGAGACCCAGTACTTC	CASIVLAGVVSQETQYF
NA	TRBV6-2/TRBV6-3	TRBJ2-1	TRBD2	TGTGCCAGCAGTTACCAGGCGGGAGCCCACAATGAGCAGTTCTTC	CASSYQAGAHNEQFF
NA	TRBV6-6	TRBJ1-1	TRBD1	TGTGCCAGCAGTCCGAGGACAGGGGGCGCGGGCGACACTGAAGCTTTCTTT	CASSPRTGGAGDTEAFF
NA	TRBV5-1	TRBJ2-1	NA	TGCGCCAGCAGCTTGGGAGGACGGAGGAGCTCCTACAATGAGCAGTTCTTC	CASSLGGRRSSYNEQFF
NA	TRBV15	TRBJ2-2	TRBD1	TGTGCCACCAGCAGAGATTGGGGACAGGGGGAATCCGGGGAGCTGTTTTTT	CATSRDWGQGESGELFF
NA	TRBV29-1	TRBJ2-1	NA	TGCAGCGTTTCCCAGGGCAAGAACAATGAGCAGTTCTTC	CSVSQGKNNEQFF
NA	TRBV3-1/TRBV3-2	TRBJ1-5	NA	TGTGCCAGCAGCCTTGGGGGGTACAATCAGCCCCAGCATTTT	CASSLGGYNQPQHF
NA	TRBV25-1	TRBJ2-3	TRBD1	TGTGCCAGCAGTACAGGACAGGAAGCGAGCACAGATACGCAGTATTTT	CASSTGQEASTDTQYF
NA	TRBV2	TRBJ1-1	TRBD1	TGTGCCAGCAGTGAAATCCAGGGGGTAGCTTTCTTT	CASSEIQGVAFF
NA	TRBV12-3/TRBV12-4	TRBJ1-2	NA	TGTGCCAGCAGTTTCGCAGGGGAGGGTGGCTACACCTTC	CASSFAGEGGYTF
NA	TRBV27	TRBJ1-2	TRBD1	TGTGCCAGCAGTTCCTCATTCAAGGACAGGAAAGCTAACTATGGCTACACCTTC	CASSSSFKDRKANYGYTF
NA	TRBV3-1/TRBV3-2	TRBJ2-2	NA	TGTGCCAGCAGCCAAGAATATTCCGGCGGGACCGGGGAGCTGTTTTTT	CASSQEYSGGTGELFF
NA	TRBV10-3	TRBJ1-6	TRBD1	TGTGCCATCAGTGCCGGGACAGGTTTGGGATCACCCCTCCACTTT	CAISAGTGLGSPLHF
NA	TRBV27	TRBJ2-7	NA	TGTGCCAGCAGGCGGGACGGTTATTCCTACGAGCAGTACTTC	CASRRDGYSYEQYF
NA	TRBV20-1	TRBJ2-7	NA	TGCAGTGCCCGACAGGAAACGCAGTACTTC	CSARQETQYF
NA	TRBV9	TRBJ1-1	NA	TGTGCCAGCAGCCCCCTGTCTCGACAGAACACTGAAGCTTTCTTT	CASSPLSRQNTEAFF
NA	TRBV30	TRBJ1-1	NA	TGTGCCTGGAGCCCTCTAGGGGGTAAGACTGAAGCTTTCTTT	CAWSPLGGKTEAFF
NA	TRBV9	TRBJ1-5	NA	TGTGCCAGCAGCGTAGGGGAGTGGGGCAATCAGCCCCAGCATTTT	CASSVGEWGNQPQHF
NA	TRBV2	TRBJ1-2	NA	TGTGCCAGCAGTGATCAGCGTAACTATGGCTACACCTTC	CASSDQRNYGYTF
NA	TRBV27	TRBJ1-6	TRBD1	TGTGCCAGCAGTTGGACAGGGCGAAATTCACCCCTCCACTTT	CASSWTGRNSPLHF
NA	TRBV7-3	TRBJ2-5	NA	TGTGCCAGCAGCCCCCGGGGGAAGGAGACCCAGTACTTC	CASSPRGKETQYF
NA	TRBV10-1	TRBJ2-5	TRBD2	TGCGCCAGCAGTGAGTCGACGGCGGGAGGGAAAGAGACCCAGTACTTC	CASSESTAGGKETQYF
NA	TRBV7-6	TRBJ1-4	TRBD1	TGTGCCAGCAGCGGCGGGACAGCCCTAACTAATGAAAAACTGTTTTTT	CASSGGTALTNEKLFF
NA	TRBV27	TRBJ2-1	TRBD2	TGTGCCAGCCGTGGACTAGCGGGACCTTACAATGAGCAGTTCTTC	CASRGLAGPYNEQFF
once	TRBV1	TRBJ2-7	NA	TGCACCAGCAGCCATCCCCGGACTAGCGACACCTACGAGCAGTACTTC	CTSSHPRTSDTYEQYF
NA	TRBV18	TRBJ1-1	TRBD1	TGTGCCAGCTCACCGTCCGGGACAGGGGTAGGGACTGAAGCTTTCTTT	CASSPSGTGVGTEAFF
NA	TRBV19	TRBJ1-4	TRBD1	TGTGCCAGTAGTATAGAGAAGACCGGGACAGGGTATGAAAAACTGTTTTTT	CASSIEKTGTGYEKLFF
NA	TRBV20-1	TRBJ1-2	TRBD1	TGCAGTGCTTCCGGGACAGGCCATAACACCTTC	CSASGTGHNTF
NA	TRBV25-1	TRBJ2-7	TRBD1	TGTGCCAGCAGTGGTATTGGACAGGGGGGTAGATCGTCCTACGAGCAGTACTTC	CASSGIGQGGRSSYEQYF